The rows below give T cell receptor beta chains drawn from one sample of a study of T cells in Graves' hyperthyroidism and ophthalmopathy. TCRdb passed the multiplex PCR reads through MiXCR, listing each CDR3 protein once. The repertoire holds 350,000 or so distinct CDR3 sequences, with 15% to 20% as singletons. The sequencing sample was made of blood. These receptors all come from a woman in her forties or fifties with Graves' hyperthyroidism. CDR3s leave out the opening cysteine and the closing phenylalanine or tryptophan.

V gene: TRBV2
J gene: TRBJ2-5
CDR3 protein: ATTPGEQETQY

V gene: TRBV18
J gene: TRBJ2-5
CDR3 protein: ASSQGQGETQY

V gene: TRBV27
J gene: TRBJ1-2
CDR3 protein: ASSFRQNYGYT

V gene: TRBV11-2
J gene: TRBJ2-1
CDR3 protein: ASSLDQGPNEQF

V gene: TRBV5-6
J gene: TRBJ1-1
CDR3 protein: ASSFQGAMGNTEAF

V gene: TRBV12-3/TRBV12-4
J gene: TRBJ1-4
CDR3 protein: ASSFRVRTDNEKLF

V gene: TRBV2
J gene: TRBJ1-2
CDR3 protein: ASNKAGNRYT

V gene: TRBV6-2/TRBV6-3
J gene: TRBJ2-7
CDR3 protein: ASSPGTLYEQY

V gene: TRBV20-1
J gene: TRBJ2-3
CDR3 protein: SARGRGDMDTQY

V gene: TRBV20-1
J gene: TRBJ2-3
CDR3 protein: SASGTGEYGTDTQY

V gene: TRBV6-6
J gene: TRBJ2-1
CDR3 protein: ASSYSLISGEQF

V gene: TRBV7-8
J gene: TRBJ2-2
CDR3 protein: ASSPRTDTGELF

V gene: TRBV14
J gene: TRBJ2-1
CDR3 protein: ASSQERRNEQF

V gene: TRBV4-1
J gene: TRBJ2-2
CDR3 protein: ASSQDLTSGIPGELF

V gene: TRBV18
J gene: TRBJ1-1
CDR3 protein: ASSPGQVNTEAF

V gene: TRBV20-1
J gene: TRBJ1-5
CDR3 protein: SARDKGRNNQPQH

V gene: TRBV11-2
J gene: TRBJ2-7
CDR3 protein: ASSSGQGTYNEQY

V gene: TRBV5-1
J gene: TRBJ2-2
CDR3 protein: ASSLASDRDTGELF

V gene: TRBV5-1
J gene: TRBJ2-1
CDR3 protein: ASSLGGSNEQF

V gene: TRBV19
J gene: TRBJ1-1
CDR3 protein: ASTVSGDLNTEAF

V gene: TRBV20-1
J gene: TRBJ2-1
CDR3 protein: SARDRQGRYNEQF

V gene: TRBV2
J gene: TRBJ1-5
CDR3 protein: ASRTGSHQPQH

V gene: TRBV12-3/TRBV12-4
J gene: TRBJ2-2
CDR3 protein: ASSTQGGNTGELF

V gene: TRBV30
J gene: TRBJ1-1
CDR3 protein: AWSPPKWDLLEEAF

V gene: TRBV11-2
J gene: TRBJ2-5
CDR3 protein: ASSQGGVQETQY

V gene: TRBV30
J gene: TRBJ2-6
CDR3 protein: AWGDRGTGGANVLT

V gene: TRBV5-1
J gene: TRBJ1-2
CDR3 protein: ASTTGGDGYT

V gene: TRBV5-8
J gene: TRBJ1-5
CDR3 protein: ASSLLGSQGQPQH